This is a list of T cell receptor beta chains from one sample in a study of cytomegalovirus exposure and HLA in healthy donors. Assay: immunoSEQ multiplex PCR; the TCRdb copy retains only in-frame clones and omits some. The sample yields 180,000 or so clones, around four fifths seen once. Sample: PBMCs. The receptors come from a man younger than 35 in good health and CMV-seronegative. CDR3s include the opening cysteine and the closing phenylalanine or tryptophan. The order of the fields is clone size, V gene, J gene, D gene, CDR3 DNA, CDR3 protein. A D gene is named only where the DNA matches it firmly. The size field is filled for only some rows; it gives once, few, many or a size class.

abundance: -
v_gene: TRBV29-1
j_gene: TRBJ2-7
d_gene: TRBD1
CDR3nt: TGCAGCGTTAAAACCGGGACAGAAGCCTACGAGCAGTACTTC
CDR3aa: CSVKTGTEAYEQYF

abundance: -
v_gene: TRBV4-2
j_gene: TRBJ2-6
d_gene: TRBD1
CDR3nt: TGTGCCAGCAGCCCTGGACAGGCGAGCTCTGGGGCCAACGTCCTGACTTTC
CDR3aa: CASSPGQASSGANVLTF

abundance: -
v_gene: TRBV19
j_gene: TRBJ1-2
d_gene: TRBD1
CDR3nt: TGTGCCAGTAGTAACAGGGGGATAATCTATGGCTACACCTTC
CDR3aa: CASSNRGIIYGYTF

abundance: -
v_gene: TRBV9
j_gene: TRBJ2-1
d_gene: -
CDR3nt: TGTGCCAGCAGCGTAGTCCTAGCCTACAATGAGCAGTTCTTC
CDR3aa: CASSVVLAYNEQFF

abundance: few
v_gene: TRBV18
j_gene: TRBJ2-7
d_gene: TRBD1
CDR3nt: TGTGCCAGCTCGCCACCAACCGGACAGGGTACCCACGAGCAGTACTTC
CDR3aa: CASSPPTGQGTHEQYF

abundance: -
v_gene: TRBV5-6
j_gene: TRBJ2-5
d_gene: TRBD2
CDR3nt: TGTGCCAGCAGCTTGGCGGGGGGGCCTCAAGAGACCCAGTACTTC
CDR3aa: CASSLAGGPQETQYF

abundance: -
v_gene: TRBV6-6
j_gene: TRBJ1-1
d_gene: -
CDR3nt: TGTGCCAGCAGCTACCAGGGCCTGAACACTGAAGCTTTCTTT
CDR3aa: CASSYQGLNTEAFF

abundance: -
v_gene: TRBV4-2
j_gene: TRBJ2-3
d_gene: TRBD2
CDR3nt: TGTGCCAGCAGCCAAGTTGTGGGACTAGGCACAGATACGCAGTATTTT
CDR3aa: CASSQVVGLGTDTQYF

abundance: -
v_gene: TRBV5-4
j_gene: TRBJ1-2
d_gene: -
CDR3nt: TGTGCCAGCAGCTCACCTACGGGGGGCACTAACTATGGCTACACCTTC
CDR3aa: CASSSPTGGTNYGYTF

abundance: once
v_gene: TRBV7-2
j_gene: TRBJ1-2
d_gene: -
CDR3nt: TGTGCCAGCAGCTTAGGGTACGGGGGGCGAGTTGGCTACACCTTC
CDR3aa: CASSLGYGGRVGYTF

abundance: once
v_gene: TRBV29-1
j_gene: TRBJ1-2
d_gene: TRBD1
CDR3nt: TGCAGCGTTCAACGATTAAAGACAGGGAAAAGCTATGGCTACACCTTC
CDR3aa: CSVQRLKTGKSYGYTF

abundance: few
v_gene: TRBV7-2
j_gene: TRBJ1-4
d_gene: TRBD1
CDR3nt: TGTGCCAGCAGCGAGACAGGGACTAATGAAAAACTGTTTTTT
CDR3aa: CASSETGTNEKLFF

abundance: once
v_gene: TRBV7-9
j_gene: TRBJ2-7
d_gene: TRBD1
CDR3nt: TGTGCCAGCAGCAAAGGACAGGGGGCGCGGGAGCAGTACTTC
CDR3aa: CASSKGQGAREQYF

abundance: -
v_gene: TRBV6-5
j_gene: TRBJ1-2
d_gene: -
CDR3nt: TGTGCCAGCAGTTCGACAAGTCAGTATGGCTACACCTTC
CDR3aa: CASSSTSQYGYTF

abundance: once
v_gene: TRBV27
j_gene: TRBJ1-5
d_gene: -
CDR3nt: TGTGCCAGCAGTTCGGGGGGTTTGCCCCAGCATTTT
CDR3aa: CASSSGGLPQHF

abundance: -
v_gene: TRBV19
j_gene: TRBJ2-1
d_gene: TRBD2
CDR3nt: TGTGCCAGTAGTCCTCCGACTAGCGGGGGGTTGAATGAGCAGTTCTTC
CDR3aa: CASSPPTSGGLNEQFF

abundance: -
v_gene: TRBV5-1
j_gene: TRBJ2-7
d_gene: -
CDR3nt: TGCGCCAGCAGCTACGACAGCTCCTACGAGCAGTACTTC
CDR3aa: CASSYDSSYEQYF

abundance: -
v_gene: TRBV4-2
j_gene: TRBJ2-7
d_gene: -
CDR3nt: TGTGCCAGCAGGTATTCGGGGGAGTCCTACGAGCAGTACTTC
CDR3aa: CASRYSGESYEQYF

abundance: -
v_gene: TRBV7-9
j_gene: TRBJ2-7
d_gene: TRBD1
CDR3nt: TGTGCCAGCAGCTTAGAGGACCTCAGGTCTGGACAGGGGGCGTCCGAGCAGTACTTC
CDR3aa: CASSLEDLRSGQGASEQYF

abundance: -
v_gene: TRBV4-3
j_gene: TRBJ1-3
d_gene: -
CDR3nt: TGCGCCAGCAGCCAAGTATGGCGGGATACCGGAAACACCATATATTTT
CDR3aa: CASSQVWRDTGNTIYF

abundance: -
v_gene: TRBV6-5
j_gene: TRBJ2-7
d_gene: TRBD1
CDR3nt: TGTGCCAGCAGTTACATACGGGACAGGGGCGCCTACGAGCAGTACTTC
CDR3aa: CASSYIRDRGAYEQYF

abundance: few
v_gene: TRBV23-1
j_gene: TRBJ1-3
d_gene: -
CDR3nt: TGCGCCAGCAGTCAATCGCGGGGGCACGGAAACACCATATATTTT
CDR3aa: CASSQSRGHGNTIYF

abundance: -
v_gene: TRBV5-1
j_gene: TRBJ2-5
d_gene: TRBD1
CDR3nt: TGCGCCAGCAGACTCGGACAGGCAGGGGAGACCCAGTACTTC
CDR3aa: CASRLGQAGETQYF

abundance: -
v_gene: TRBV6-5
j_gene: TRBJ2-7
d_gene: TRBD1
CDR3nt: TGTGCCAGCAGCCCCAGGACAGGGGCCACCTACGAGCAGTACTTC
CDR3aa: CASSPRTGATYEQYF

abundance: -
v_gene: TRBV4-2
j_gene: TRBJ2-1
d_gene: -
CDR3nt: TGTGCCAGCAGCCCCCTCGGGGGTAGCTTGCGTGAGCAGTTCTTC
CDR3aa: CASSPLGGSLREQFF

abundance: -
v_gene: TRBV5-1
j_gene: TRBJ2-5
d_gene: TRBD1
CDR3nt: TGCGCCAGCAGCGAAACGGGGACAGGAGAAGAGACCCAGTACTTC
CDR3aa: CASSETGTGEETQYF

abundance: -
v_gene: TRBV27
j_gene: TRBJ2-7
d_gene: -
CDR3nt: TGTGCCAGCAGTCCGAGGTCCGGGATCAACGAGCAGTACTTC
CDR3aa: CASSPRSGINEQYF

abundance: -
v_gene: TRBV7-2
j_gene: TRBJ2-3
d_gene: -
CDR3nt: TGTGCCAGCAGCTTGGCCCCGCGGTTCACAGATACGCAGTATTTT
CDR3aa: CASSLAPRFTDTQYF

abundance: -
v_gene: TRBV10-1
j_gene: TRBJ2-1
d_gene: TRBD2
CDR3nt: TGCGCCAGCAGGAAAACTAGCGGTCATCGCAATGAGCAGTTCTTC
CDR3aa: CASRKTSGHRNEQFF

abundance: -
v_gene: TRBV4-3
j_gene: TRBJ1-2
d_gene: -
CDR3nt: TGCGCCAGCAGCCAAAGAAGCGGGAGTCATAACTATGGCTACACCTTC
CDR3aa: CASSQRSGSHNYGYTF

abundance: -
v_gene: TRBV2
j_gene: TRBJ1-5
d_gene: TRBD1
CDR3nt: TGTGCCAGCAGAGCCGGGACAGTTTCTAATCAGCCCCAGCATTTT
CDR3aa: CASRAGTVSNQPQHF

abundance: -
v_gene: TRBV27
j_gene: TRBJ2-7
d_gene: TRBD1
CDR3nt: TGTGCCAGCAGTCACAGGGGGCCCAGCTCCTACGAGCAGTACTTC
CDR3aa: CASSHRGPSSYEQYF

abundance: few
v_gene: TRBV25-1
j_gene: TRBJ2-1
d_gene: -
CDR3nt: TGTGCCAGCAGTGCTACTGACAATGAGCAGTTCTTC
CDR3aa: CASSATDNEQFF

abundance: -
v_gene: TRBV7-9
j_gene: TRBJ2-3
d_gene: -
CDR3nt: TGTGCCAGCAGCGTAAGACAGACAGATACGCAGTATTTT
CDR3aa: CASSVRQTDTQYF

abundance: -
v_gene: TRBV9
j_gene: TRBJ2-2
d_gene: TRBD1
CDR3nt: TGTGCCAGCAGCGTAGAGGCAGGGGGTGGCGGGGAGCTGTTTTTT
CDR3aa: CASSVEAGGGGELFF

abundance: -
v_gene: TRBV4-1
j_gene: TRBJ2-7
d_gene: TRBD2
CDR3nt: TGCGCCAGCAGCCGCCTGGGACTAGCGGGAGCGTTCGAGCAGTACTTC
CDR3aa: CASSRLGLAGAFEQYF

abundance: few
v_gene: TRBV7-9
j_gene: TRBJ1-1
d_gene: -
CDR3nt: TGTGCCAGCAGCTTCGAAGGGGCACTCACTGAAGCTTTCTTT
CDR3aa: CASSFEGALTEAFF

abundance: -
v_gene: TRBV4-1
j_gene: TRBJ1-2
d_gene: -
CDR3nt: TGCGCCAGCAGCCAAGCGTCCGCCGGGAACTATGGCTACACCTTC
CDR3aa: CASSQASAGNYGYTF

abundance: -
v_gene: TRBV27
j_gene: TRBJ2-7
d_gene: -
CDR3nt: TGTGCCAGCAGTGGAAGGGGCAGGGAGCAGTACTTC
CDR3aa: CASSGRGREQYF

abundance: -
v_gene: TRBV11-2
j_gene: TRBJ1-5
d_gene: -
CDR3nt: TGTGCCAGCAGCCCGTCGGTGGGGCCGAGCAATCAGCCCCAGCATTTT
CDR3aa: CASSPSVGPSNQPQHF

abundance: -
v_gene: TRBV4-2
j_gene: TRBJ1-4
d_gene: TRBD1
CDR3nt: TGTGCCAGCAGCCAAGAGTCGGACAGGGGGCCTACTAATGAAAAACTGTTTTTT
CDR3aa: CASSQESDRGPTNEKLFF

abundance: -
v_gene: TRBV2
j_gene: TRBJ1-6
d_gene: TRBD1
CDR3nt: TGTGCCAGCAGCGACTACAGGGGTTATAATTCACCCCTCCACTTT
CDR3aa: CASSDYRGYNSPLHF

abundance: -
v_gene: TRBV30
j_gene: TRBJ2-7
d_gene: TRBD2
CDR3nt: TGTGCCTGGACTAGCGGGACCCACGAGCAGTACTTC
CDR3aa: CAWTSGTHEQYF

abundance: -
v_gene: TRBV7-9
j_gene: TRBJ2-2
d_gene: -
CDR3nt: TGTGCCAGCCGCGGGACCACCACCGGGGAGCTGTTTTTT
CDR3aa: CASRGTTTGELFF

abundance: -
v_gene: TRBV7-3
j_gene: TRBJ2-5
d_gene: TRBD2
CDR3nt: TGTGCCAGCAGCTTAACGGGACTAGCAAAAGAGACCCAGTACTTC
CDR3aa: CASSLTGLAKETQYF

abundance: few
v_gene: TRBV25-1
j_gene: TRBJ1-2
d_gene: -
CDR3nt: TGTGCCAGCAGTGAATACGGGGAGGCAAATGGCTACACCTTC
CDR3aa: CASSEYGEANGYTF

abundance: once
v_gene: TRBV6-5
j_gene: TRBJ2-7
d_gene: TRBD1
CDR3nt: TGTGCCAGCAGTGAGGAGACAGGGACCTACGAGCAGTACTTC
CDR3aa: CASSEETGTYEQYF

abundance: -
v_gene: TRBV19
j_gene: TRBJ1-4
d_gene: -
CDR3nt: TGTGCCAGTAGTACCTCCAGGGGTGCAACTAATGAAAAACTGTTTTTT
CDR3aa: CASSTSRGATNEKLFF

abundance: -
v_gene: TRBV30
j_gene: TRBJ2-5
d_gene: TRBD2
CDR3nt: TGTGCCTGGAGTGTTGGGAGGGGAGCGGGCCAAGAGACCCAGTACTTC
CDR3aa: CAWSVGRGAGQETQYF

abundance: -
v_gene: TRBV29-1
j_gene: TRBJ2-1
d_gene: TRBD2
CDR3nt: TGCAGCGGCGGGGGGCGATTATACAATGAGCAGTTCTTC
CDR3aa: CSGGGRLYNEQFF

abundance: -
v_gene: TRBV27
j_gene: TRBJ2-1
d_gene: -
CDR3nt: TGTGCCAGCAGTTTGGACAGCCGCTCCTACAATGAGCAGTTCTTC
CDR3aa: CASSLDSRSYNEQFF

abundance: -
v_gene: TRBV6-1
j_gene: TRBJ1-4
d_gene: -
CDR3nt: TGTGCCAGCAGACGAACAGGGACGATAGATGAAAAACTGTTTTTT
CDR3aa: CASRRTGTIDEKLFF

abundance: few
v_gene: TRBV10-3
j_gene: TRBJ2-7
d_gene: -
CDR3nt: TGTGCCATCAGAGACAGGTTAGTCTACGAGCAGTACTTC
CDR3aa: CAIRDRLVYEQYF

abundance: -
v_gene: TRBV18
j_gene: TRBJ2-7
d_gene: -
CDR3nt: TGTGCCAGCCCCCATTACGAGCAGTACTTC
CDR3aa: CASPHYEQYF

abundance: few
v_gene: TRBV13
j_gene: TRBJ2-1
d_gene: -
CDR3nt: TGTGCCAGCAGCTTGCTGGCCCCCTCCTACAATGAGCAGTTCTTC
CDR3aa: CASSLLAPSYNEQFF